This T cell receptor (beta chain) was sequenced during a study of CXCR3-negative and CXCR3-positive naive CD8 T cells (dated by TCRdb to about 2019). In the study overall: In total, 130 million to 150 million TRB reads were obtained, which works out to roughly 1.5 +/- 0.3 million reads per library. Diversity and physicochemical repertoire analyses were performed on some 10 donors pooled from two independent experiments. The TRBV-TRBJ cluster analysis covered naive subsets from 5 donors and memory cells from 3 donors. The paper as a whole reports these results and caveats: Because surface CD5, which is linked to self-reactivity in mice, was comparable between the naive subsets, TCR interaction strength was also inferred from the physicochemical properties of TRB CDR3s. Repertoire diversity was comparably high in both naive subsets but much lower in memory CD8+ T cells. Freshly isolated PBMCs were used for most assays because CXCR3 expression went down partially after cryopreservation. Similar TRBV-TRBJ usage was shown by naive CXCR3-negative and CXCR3-positive cells from the same donor, whereas distinct patterns were shown by memory cells. TRB CDR3s from CXCR3-positive naive cells showed higher hydrophobicity (lower Kidera factor 4), lower energy, and higher strength and volume indices than CXCR3-negative naive cells.

Counted from cysteine to phenylalanine, this CDR3 has 11 amino acids. No nucleotide data were recorded. The sequencing machine was a NextSeq 550. The Human TCR Profiling Kit (MiLaboratory) was used to make UMI-labeled 5' RACE TRB cDNA libraries. cDNA synthesis used the entire amount of extracted RNA, and PCR amplification then used the entire amount of cDNA produced. Libraries were prepared in parallel using an identical number of PCR cycles. As for the authors' bioinformatics: With a requirement of at least two reads per UMI, MIGEC and MiXCR extracted about 50,000 +/- 10,000 unique UMI-labeled TRB cDNA molecules per library. An average of around 40,000 +/- 10,000 functional in-frame TRB CDR3 nucleotide clonotypes without stop codons was found per library. After downsampling to 5000 UMI-labeled TRB molecules per sample, diversity metrics such as normalized Shannon-Wiener and Chao1 were calculated in VDJtools. VDJtools was used to calculate clonotype-size-weighted physicochemical properties of the central five CDR3 residues, namely interaction energy, strength, volume and Kidera factor 4. After TCRdb reprocessed the reads, each CDR3 protein sequence was kept as one row, without DNA. Here the V and J calls rest on TCRdb's processing, not on the authors' analysis. The sample's table covers 55,000 to 75,000 distinct CDR3 sequences. Approximately 0.74% of the sample lies in the top ten.

Of note for this clonotype: The antigen it binds to is not known.

For each CD8+ T cell subset, flow sorting was done in triplicate, and 310,000 or so cells per subset went directly into RLT lysis buffer. To keep memory contaminants out, a stringent definition of naive CD8+ T cells was applied: CD45RO-CCR7+CD27+CD95-. Using standard density gradient centrifugation, peripheral blood mononuclear cells were isolated from buffy coats. Naive CXCR3-negative and CXCR3-positive CD8+ T cells were flow-sorted on a FACSAria III. An RNeasy Mini Kit was used to extract total RNA from the sorted cells. The chain employs TRBV12-3 or TRBV12-4 and TRBJ1-1. Sequencing was performed on naive CXCR3+ CD8+ T cells from blood. Taken with the paper, the label for cell subset or site translates to: CD45RO-CCR7+CD27+CD95- naive CD8+ T cells expressing CXCR3 (TNR3+). The TCR sequence derives from a human donor in good health. Some clones in this sample may be carry-over from other donors' samples. The CDR3 protein sequence reads: CASSTNTEAFF.